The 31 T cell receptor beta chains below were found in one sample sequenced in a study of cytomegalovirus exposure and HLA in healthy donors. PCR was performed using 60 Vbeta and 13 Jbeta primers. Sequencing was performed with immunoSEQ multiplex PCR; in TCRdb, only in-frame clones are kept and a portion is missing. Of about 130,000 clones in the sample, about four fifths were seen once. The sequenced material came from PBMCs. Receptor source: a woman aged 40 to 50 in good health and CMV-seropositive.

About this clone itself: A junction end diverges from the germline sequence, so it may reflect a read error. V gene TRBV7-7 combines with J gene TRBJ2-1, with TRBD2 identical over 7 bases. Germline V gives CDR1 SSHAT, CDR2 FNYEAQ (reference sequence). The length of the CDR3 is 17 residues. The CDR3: CASSLDVAGSSYNEQFF. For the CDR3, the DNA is TGTGCTAGCAGCTTAGATGTAGCGGGTAGCTCCTACAATGAGCAGTTCTTC.

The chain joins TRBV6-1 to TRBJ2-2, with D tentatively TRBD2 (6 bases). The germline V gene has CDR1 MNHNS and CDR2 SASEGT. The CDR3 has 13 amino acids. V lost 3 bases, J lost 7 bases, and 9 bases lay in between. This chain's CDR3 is CASSEGRGGELFF. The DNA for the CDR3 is TGTGCCAGCAGTGAGGGGCGGGGCGGGGAGCTGTTTTTT.

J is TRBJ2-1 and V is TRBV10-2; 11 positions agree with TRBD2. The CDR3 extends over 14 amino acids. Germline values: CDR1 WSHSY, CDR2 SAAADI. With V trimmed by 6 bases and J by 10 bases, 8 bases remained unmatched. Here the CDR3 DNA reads TGCGCCAGCAGAACGACTAGCGGGACTTGGGAGCAGTTCTTC. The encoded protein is CASRTTSGTWEQFF.

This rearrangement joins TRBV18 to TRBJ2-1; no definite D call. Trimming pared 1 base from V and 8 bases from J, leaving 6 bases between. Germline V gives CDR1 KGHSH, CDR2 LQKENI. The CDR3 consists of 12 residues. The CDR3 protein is CASSPLIHEQFF. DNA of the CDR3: TGTGCCAGCTCACCACTCATCCATGAGCAGTTCTTC.

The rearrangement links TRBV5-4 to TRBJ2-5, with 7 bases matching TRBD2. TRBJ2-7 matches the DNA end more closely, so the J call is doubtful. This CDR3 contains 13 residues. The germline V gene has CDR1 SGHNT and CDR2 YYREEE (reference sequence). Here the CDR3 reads CASSQAGPYEQYF. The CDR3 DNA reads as TGTGCCAGCAGCCAAGCGGGACCCTACGAGCAGTACTTC.

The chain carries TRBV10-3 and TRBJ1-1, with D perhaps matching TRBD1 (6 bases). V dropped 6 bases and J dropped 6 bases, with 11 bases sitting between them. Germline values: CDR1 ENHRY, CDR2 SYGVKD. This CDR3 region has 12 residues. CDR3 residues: CAIRRQESEAFF. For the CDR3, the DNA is TGTGCCATCAGGAGACAGGAGTCTGAAGCTTTCTTT.

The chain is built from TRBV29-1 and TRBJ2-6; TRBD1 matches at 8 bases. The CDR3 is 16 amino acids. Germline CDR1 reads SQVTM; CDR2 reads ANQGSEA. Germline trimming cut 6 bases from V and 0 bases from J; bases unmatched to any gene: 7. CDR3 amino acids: CSVEDRARSGANVLTF. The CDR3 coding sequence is TGCAGCGTGGAGGACAGGGCCCGCTCTGGGGCCAACGTCCTGACTTTC. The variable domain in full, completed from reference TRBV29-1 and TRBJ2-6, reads SAVISQKPSRDICQRGTSLTIQCQVDSQVTMMFWYRQQPGQSLTLIATANQGSEATYESGFVIDKFPISRPNLTFSTLTVSNMSPEDSSIYLCSVEDRARSGANVLTFGAGSRLTVL.

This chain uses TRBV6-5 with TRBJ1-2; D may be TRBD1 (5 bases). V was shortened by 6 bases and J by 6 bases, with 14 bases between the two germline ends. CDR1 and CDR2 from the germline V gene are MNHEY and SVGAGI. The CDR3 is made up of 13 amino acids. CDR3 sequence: CASSRTYTNGYTF. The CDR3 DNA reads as TGTGCCAGCAGCCGGACATACACGAATGGCTACACCTTC.

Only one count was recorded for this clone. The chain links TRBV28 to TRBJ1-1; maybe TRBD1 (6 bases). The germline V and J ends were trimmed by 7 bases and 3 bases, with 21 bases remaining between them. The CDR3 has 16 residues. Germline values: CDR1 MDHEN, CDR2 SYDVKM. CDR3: CASTLLGQGMDTEAFF. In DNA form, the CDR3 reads TGTGCCAGCACCCTATTGGGGCAGGGGATGGACACTGAAGCTTTCTTT.

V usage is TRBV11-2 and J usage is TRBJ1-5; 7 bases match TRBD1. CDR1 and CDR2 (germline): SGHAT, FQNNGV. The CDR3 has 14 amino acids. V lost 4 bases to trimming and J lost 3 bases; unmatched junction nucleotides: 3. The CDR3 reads CASSSGQFNQPQHF. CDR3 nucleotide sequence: TGTGCCAGCAGCTCGGGACAGTTCAATCAGCCCCAGCATTTT.

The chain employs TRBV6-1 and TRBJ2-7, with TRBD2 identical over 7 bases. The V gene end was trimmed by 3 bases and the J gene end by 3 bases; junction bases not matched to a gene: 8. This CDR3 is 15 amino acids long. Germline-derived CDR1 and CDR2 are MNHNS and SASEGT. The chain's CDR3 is CASSEGMGLHYEQYF. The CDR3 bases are TGTGCCAGCAGTGAGGGAATGGGACTACACTACGAGCAGTACTTC.

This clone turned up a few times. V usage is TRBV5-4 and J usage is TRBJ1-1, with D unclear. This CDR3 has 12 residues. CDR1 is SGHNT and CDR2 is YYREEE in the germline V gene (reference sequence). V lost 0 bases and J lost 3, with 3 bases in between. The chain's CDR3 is CASSLVDTEAFF. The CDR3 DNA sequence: TGTGCCAGCAGCTTGGTCGACACTGAAGCTTTCTTT.

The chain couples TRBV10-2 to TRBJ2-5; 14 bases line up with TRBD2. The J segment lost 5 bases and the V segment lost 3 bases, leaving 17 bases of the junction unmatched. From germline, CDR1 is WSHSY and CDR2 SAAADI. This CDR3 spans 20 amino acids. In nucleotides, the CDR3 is TGCGCCAGCAGTGACCCGAGACCTACGGGACTAGCGGGAGATACGGAGACCCAGTACTTC. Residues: CASSDPRPTGLAGDTETQYF.

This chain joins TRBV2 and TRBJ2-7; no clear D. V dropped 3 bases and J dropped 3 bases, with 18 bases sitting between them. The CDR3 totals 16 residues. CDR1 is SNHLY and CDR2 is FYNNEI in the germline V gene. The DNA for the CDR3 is TGTGCCAGCAGTGAGGTTGGATTCAAAGACTTCTACGAGCAGTACTTC. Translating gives CASSEVGFKDFYEQYF.

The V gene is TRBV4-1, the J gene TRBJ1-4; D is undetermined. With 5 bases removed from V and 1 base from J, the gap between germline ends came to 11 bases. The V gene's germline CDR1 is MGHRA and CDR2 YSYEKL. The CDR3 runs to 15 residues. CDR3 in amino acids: CASSAAGVTNEKLFF. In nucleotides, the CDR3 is TGCGCCAGCAGCGCGGCGGGCGTAACTAATGAAAAACTGTTTTTT.

CDR3 DNA sequence: TGTGCCAGCAGCCGTAGCGGGGTAGCCAAAAACATTCAGTACTTC. Translated, it gives CASSRSGVAKNIQYF. The V gene is TRBV11-3, the J gene TRBJ2-4, with 8 bases that match TRBD2. CDR1 and CDR2 (germline): SGHNT, YENEEA. The CDR3 is 15 residues long. The trim removed 5 bases at V and 0 bases at J, leaving 3 bases unmatched.

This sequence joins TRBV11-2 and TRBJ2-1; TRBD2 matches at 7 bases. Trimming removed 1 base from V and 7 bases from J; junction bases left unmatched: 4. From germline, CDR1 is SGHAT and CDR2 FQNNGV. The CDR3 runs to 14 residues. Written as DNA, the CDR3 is TGTGCCAGCAGCTTAGTTGGTAGCGGGAATGAGCAGTTCTTC. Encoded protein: CASSLVGSGNEQFF.

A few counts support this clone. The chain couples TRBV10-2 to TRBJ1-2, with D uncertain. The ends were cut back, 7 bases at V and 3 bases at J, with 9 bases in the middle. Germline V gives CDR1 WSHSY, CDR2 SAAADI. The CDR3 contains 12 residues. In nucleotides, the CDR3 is TGCGCCAGCATGAGGGATGACTATGGCTACACCTTC. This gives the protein CASMRDDYGYTF.

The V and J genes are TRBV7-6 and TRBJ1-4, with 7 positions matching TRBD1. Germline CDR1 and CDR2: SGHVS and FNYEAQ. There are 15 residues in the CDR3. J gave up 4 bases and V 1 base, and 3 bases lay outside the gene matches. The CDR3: CASSLEGQFNEKLFF. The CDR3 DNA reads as TGTGCCAGCAGCTTAGAGGGACAGTTTAATGAAAAACTGTTTTTT.

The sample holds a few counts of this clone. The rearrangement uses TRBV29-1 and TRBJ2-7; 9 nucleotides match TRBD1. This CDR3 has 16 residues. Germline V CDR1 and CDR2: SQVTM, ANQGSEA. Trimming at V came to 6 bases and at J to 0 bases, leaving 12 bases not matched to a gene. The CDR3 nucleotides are TGCAGCGTAGCTGGGACAGGGTGGTCTAGCTCCTACGAGCAGTACTTC. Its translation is CSVAGTGWSSSYEQYF.

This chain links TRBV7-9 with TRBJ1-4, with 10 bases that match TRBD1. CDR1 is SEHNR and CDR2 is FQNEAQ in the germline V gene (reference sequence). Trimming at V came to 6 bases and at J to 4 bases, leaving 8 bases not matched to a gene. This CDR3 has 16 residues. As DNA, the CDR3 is TGTGCCAGCAGGACATCCGGGACAGGGGTTAATGAAAAACTGTTTTTT. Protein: CASRTSGTGVNEKLFF.

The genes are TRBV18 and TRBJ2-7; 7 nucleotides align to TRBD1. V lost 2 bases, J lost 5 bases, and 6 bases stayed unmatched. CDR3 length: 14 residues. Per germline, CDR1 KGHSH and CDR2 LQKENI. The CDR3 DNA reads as TGTGCCAGCTCACCAGTCGAACAGGGGAACGAGCAGTACTTC. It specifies CASSPVEQGNEQYF.

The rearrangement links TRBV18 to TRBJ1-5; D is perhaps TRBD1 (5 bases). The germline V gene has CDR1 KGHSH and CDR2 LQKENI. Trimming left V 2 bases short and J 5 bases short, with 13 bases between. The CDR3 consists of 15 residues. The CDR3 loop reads CASSPSTGLYQPQHF. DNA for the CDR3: TGTGCCAGCTCACCATCTACGGGACTCTATCAGCCCCAGCATTTT. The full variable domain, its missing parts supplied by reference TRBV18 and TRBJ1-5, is NAGVMQNPRHLVRRRGQEARLRCSPMKGHSHVYWYRQLPEEGLKFMVYLQKENIIDESGMPKERFSAEFPKEGPSILRIQQVVRGDSAAYFCASSPSTGLYQPQHFGDGTRLSIL.

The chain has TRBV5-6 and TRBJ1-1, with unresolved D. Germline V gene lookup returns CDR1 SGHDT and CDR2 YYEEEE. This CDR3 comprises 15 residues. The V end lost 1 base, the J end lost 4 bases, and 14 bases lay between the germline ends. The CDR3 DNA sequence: TGTGCCAGCAGCTTGTTGGCCGCCGGGGTCACTGAAGCTTTCTTT. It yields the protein CASSLLAAGVTEAFF.

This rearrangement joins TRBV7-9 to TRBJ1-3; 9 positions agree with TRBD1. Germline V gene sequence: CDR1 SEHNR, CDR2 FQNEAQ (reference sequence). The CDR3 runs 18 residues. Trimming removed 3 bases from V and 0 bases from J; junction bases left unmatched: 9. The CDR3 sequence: CASSFPRTGASSGNTIYF. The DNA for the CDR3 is TGTGCCAGCAGCTTCCCAAGGACAGGGGCTTCCTCTGGAAACACCATATATTTT. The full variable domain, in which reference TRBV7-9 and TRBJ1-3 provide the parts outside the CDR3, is DTGVSQNPRHKITKRGQNVTFRCDPISEHNRLYWYRQTLGQGPEFLTYFQNEAQLEKSRLLSDRFSAERPKGSFSTLEIQRTEQGDSAMYLCASSFPRTGASSGNTIYFGEGSWLTVV.

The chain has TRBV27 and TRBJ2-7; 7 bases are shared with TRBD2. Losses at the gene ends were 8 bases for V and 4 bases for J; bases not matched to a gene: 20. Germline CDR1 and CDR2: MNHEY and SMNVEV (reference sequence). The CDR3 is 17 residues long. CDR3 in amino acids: CASDPRRSGVMDYEQYF. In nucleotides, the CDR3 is TGTGCCAGCGACCCGCGCCGGAGCGGGGTTATGGATTACGAGCAGTACTTC.

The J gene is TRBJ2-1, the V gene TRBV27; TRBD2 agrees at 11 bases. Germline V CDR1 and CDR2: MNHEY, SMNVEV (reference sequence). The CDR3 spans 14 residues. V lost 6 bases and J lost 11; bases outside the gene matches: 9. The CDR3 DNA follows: TGTGCCAGCAGCCCCGGGGCTAGCGGGAGGCAGCAGTTCTTC. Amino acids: CASSPGASGRQQFF.

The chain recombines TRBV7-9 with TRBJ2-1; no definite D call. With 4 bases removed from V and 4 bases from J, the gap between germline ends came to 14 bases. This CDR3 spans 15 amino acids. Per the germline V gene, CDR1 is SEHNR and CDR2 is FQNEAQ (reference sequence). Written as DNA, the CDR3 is TGTGCCAGCAGCTCGACACGTCGAATTTACAATGAGCAGTTCTTC. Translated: CASSSTRRIYNEQFF.

DNA of the CDR3: TGTGCCACCAGCAGAGATTTAAAACAGGGTCCTTCTGAAGCTTTCTTT. Amino acids: CATSRDLKQGPSEAFF. The rearrangement uses TRBV15 and TRBJ1-1, with D perhaps matching TRBD1 (6 bases). The CDR3 spans 16 residues. Germline CDR1 and CDR2: LNHNV and YYDKDF (reference sequence). Trimming removed 0 bases from V and 6 bases from J, with 17 bases in between.

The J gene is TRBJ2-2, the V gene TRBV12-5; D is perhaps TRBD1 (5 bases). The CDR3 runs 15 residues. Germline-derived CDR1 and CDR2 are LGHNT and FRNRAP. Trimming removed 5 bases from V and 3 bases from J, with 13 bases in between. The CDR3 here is CASGRKGKDTGELFF. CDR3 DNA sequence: TGTGCTAGTGGTCGGAAGGGGAAGGACACCGGGGAGCTGTTTTTT.

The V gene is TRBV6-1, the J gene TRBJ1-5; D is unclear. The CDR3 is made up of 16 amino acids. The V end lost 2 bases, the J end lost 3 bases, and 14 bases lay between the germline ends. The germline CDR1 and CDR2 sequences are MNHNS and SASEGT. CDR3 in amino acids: CASSEFSSAFNQPQHF. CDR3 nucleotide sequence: TGTGCCAGCAGTGAATTTTCATCCGCGTTCAATCAGCCCCAGCATTTT.